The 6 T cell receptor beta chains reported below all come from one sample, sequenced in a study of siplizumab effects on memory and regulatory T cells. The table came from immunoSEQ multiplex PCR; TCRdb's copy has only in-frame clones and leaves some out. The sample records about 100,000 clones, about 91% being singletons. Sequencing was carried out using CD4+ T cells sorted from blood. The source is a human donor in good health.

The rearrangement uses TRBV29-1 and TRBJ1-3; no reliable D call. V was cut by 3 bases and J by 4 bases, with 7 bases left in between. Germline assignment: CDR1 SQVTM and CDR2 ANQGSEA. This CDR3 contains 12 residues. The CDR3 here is CSVDGEGNTIYF. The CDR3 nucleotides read TGCAGCGTTGACGGGGAGGGAAACACCATATATTTT.

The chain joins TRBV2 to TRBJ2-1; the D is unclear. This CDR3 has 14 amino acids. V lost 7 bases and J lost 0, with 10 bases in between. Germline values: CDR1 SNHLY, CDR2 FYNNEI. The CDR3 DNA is TGTGCCAGCAACGCGGTGAGCTCCTACAATGAGCAGTTCTTC. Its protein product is CASNAVSSYNEQFF.

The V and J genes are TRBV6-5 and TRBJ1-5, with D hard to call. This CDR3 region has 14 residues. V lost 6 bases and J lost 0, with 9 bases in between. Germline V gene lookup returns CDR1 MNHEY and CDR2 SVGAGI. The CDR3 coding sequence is TGTGCCAGCAGGACTGAAGATAGCAATCAGCCCCAGCATTTT. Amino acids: CASRTEDSNQPQHF.

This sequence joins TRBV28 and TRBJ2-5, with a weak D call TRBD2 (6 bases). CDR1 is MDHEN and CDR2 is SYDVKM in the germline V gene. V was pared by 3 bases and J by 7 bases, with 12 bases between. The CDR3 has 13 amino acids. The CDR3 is CASSLRDSRTQYF. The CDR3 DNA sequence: TGTGCCAGCAGTTTGCGGGACTCAAGGACCCAGTACTTC.

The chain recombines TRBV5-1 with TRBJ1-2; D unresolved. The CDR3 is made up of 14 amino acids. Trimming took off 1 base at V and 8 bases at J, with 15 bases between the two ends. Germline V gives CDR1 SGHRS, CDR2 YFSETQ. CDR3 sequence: CASSLSYSIGGYTF. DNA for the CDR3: TGCGCCAGCAGCTTGTCGTACAGCATCGGGGGCTACACCTTC. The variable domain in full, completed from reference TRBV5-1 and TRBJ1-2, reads KAGVTQTPRYLIKTRGQQVTLSCSPISGHRSVSWYQQTPGQGLQFLFEYFSETQRNKGNFPGRFSGRQFSNSRSEMNVSTLELGDSALYLCASSLSYSIGGYTFGSGTRLTVV.

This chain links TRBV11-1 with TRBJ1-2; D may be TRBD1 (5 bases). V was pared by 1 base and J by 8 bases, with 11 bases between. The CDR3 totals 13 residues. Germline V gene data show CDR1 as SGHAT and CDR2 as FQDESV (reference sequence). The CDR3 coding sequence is TGTGCCAGCAGCTTAGGACCAGGGAGAGGCTACACCTTC. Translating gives CASSLGPGRGYTF.